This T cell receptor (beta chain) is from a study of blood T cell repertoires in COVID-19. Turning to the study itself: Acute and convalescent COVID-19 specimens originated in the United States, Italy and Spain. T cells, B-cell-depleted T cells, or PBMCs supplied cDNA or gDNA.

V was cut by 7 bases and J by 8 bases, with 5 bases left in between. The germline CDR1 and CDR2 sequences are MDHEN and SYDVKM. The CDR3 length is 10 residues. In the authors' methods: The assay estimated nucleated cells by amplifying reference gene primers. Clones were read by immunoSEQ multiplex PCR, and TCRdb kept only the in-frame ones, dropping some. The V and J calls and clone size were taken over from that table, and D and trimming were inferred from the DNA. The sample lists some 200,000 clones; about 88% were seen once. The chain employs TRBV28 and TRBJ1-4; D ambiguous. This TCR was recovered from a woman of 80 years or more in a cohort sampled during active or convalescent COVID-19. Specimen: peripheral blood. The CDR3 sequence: CASMGEKLFF. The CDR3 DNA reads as TGTGCCAGCATGGGCGAAAAACTGTTTTTT.